This T cell receptor beta chain was obtained from a study of vaccination and CD4 T cells after COVID-19. The wider study: A CEFX pool, an HIV-1 Nef pool, or else no peptide went into the control cultures.

Findings and limits, study-wide: 304 of 307 vaccine-specific clones from convalescent patients were spike mono-reactive.

Once obtained from cultured CD4+ T cells, the DNA was sequenced using the Oncomine TCR Beta short-read assay. Scientists extracted genomic DNA from CD4+ T cells grown in culture. MiXCR, applied by TCRdb to the PCR reads, yields one record per CDR3 protein. The data show under 20,000 distinct CDR3 sequences, 67% seen once. The treatment: approximately nine-day PBMC culture with coronavirus spike peptide pools or control peptides (ViraFEST assay). The CDR3 has 15 amino acids. With 0 bases removed from V and 3 bases from J, the gap between germline ends came to 8 bases. The germline CDR1 and CDR2 sequences are MNHEY and SVGAGI. A note on this clonotype: No antigen is known for it.

The chain combines TRBV6-5 with TRBJ2-2, with no clear D. The sequenced material came from CD4+ T cells from blood, cultured in vitro. This receptor was taken from a human donor who had recovered from COVID-19. CDR3 bases: TGTGCCAGCAGTTACTCTCACAGACACACCGGGGAGCTGTTTTTT. Translating gives CASSYSHRHTGELFF.